This T cell receptor (beta chain) was recovered during a study of cytotoxic CD8 clonotypes in ibrutinib-treated CLL (dated by TCRdb to 2020 to 2022). Study-wide context: The cohort included about 15 treatment-naive and around 10 relapsed/refractory patients; roughly 17 were IGHV unmutated. Every sample from remission and from progressive disease was obtained while the patients were still on ibrutinib. Cryopreserved peripheral blood mononuclear cells were obtained before treatment, at response, and at either sustained remission or disease progression. Response samples were taken after a median of approximately eleven months on treatment, ranging from roughly 6 to 36 months. On average, each sample yielded 250,000 to 300,000 productive templates and about 95,000 productive rearrangements. Longitudinal samples were available for about 30% of the roughly 90 trial participants. Partial responses were observed in 24 patients and complete responses in 2; after a median follow-up of about 69 months, remission was maintained in approximately 14 patients and progression was observed in some 12. What the research found in general, with its limitations: An increase in clonality was observed at ibrutinib response, with clonality remaining stable during sustained remission and falling back toward baseline at progression. Baseline clonality exceeded that of age-matched healthy donors and correlated strongly with circulating CD8+ T-cell counts. Public clonotypes were rare and either shrank or stayed stable during treatment, and the rise in clonality at ibrutinib response reflected expansion of private clonotypes. Lymph node repertoires were not examined, and the timing of sampling was not matched between patients in sustained remission and those whose disease progressed.

Relative to germline, V is missing 3 bases and J is missing 16 bases, with 5 bases of the junction outside any gene match. The CDR3 covers 11 residues, taking in both the cysteine and the phenylalanine. The sequence is cut down to CDR3 DNA, 33 bases in frame from base 1. CDR1 and CDR2, per the germline V gene, are MDHEN and SYDVKM. On a MiSeq, deep resolution sequencing aimed for a depth between 1 in 1 million and 1 in 200,000 T cells, with each clonotype covered about 9.2x on average. The immunoSEQ hsTCRB Kit was used to generate the TCR beta libraries. On the study's bioinformatics: ImmunoSEQ Data Assistant and ImmunoSEQ Analyzer were used for data analysis, and V, D and J genes were assigned according to IMGT definitions. Clonality, which ranges from 0 to 1, was calculated as one minus the normalized Shannon entropy of productive rearrangement frequencies. Only overrepresented clonotypes making up at least 0.05% of the repertoire of each patient were included in the public clonotype analysis. Roughly 13 repertoires from age-matched healthy donors, obtained from immuneACCESS, served as clonality controls. This immuneACCESS table, as held by TCRdb, lists in-frame sequences with V and J called but not all clones. Of the missing ones, under half trace to an unresolved V gene in checked studies; the others have no known cause. The V and J calls and clone size are taken from that table; D and trimming were inferred from the DNA. The sample has about 130,000 clones on record, approximately 85% of them singletons. Of the sample, about 2.1% is held by the ten largest clones.

About this clone itself: The antigen this receptor binds is unknown. There are no base qualities to consult, and no much larger clone falls within one base.

The time point label of this sample denotes: around 25 months on ibrutinib. Roughly 2 micrograms of genomic DNA were extracted from cryopreserved PBMCs for TCR beta library preparation. Longitudinal blood samples from CLL patients on ibrutinib monotherapy underwent high-throughput TCR beta sequencing. Patients were enrolled in a phase 2 open-label single-center ibrutinib monotherapy trial. The chain is made from TRBV28 and TRBJ1-4; TRBD1 matches 7 bases in the middle. The sequencing here drew on PBMCs, taken after 24 months of ibrutinib treatment. The receptor was derived from a human donor with chronic lymphocytic leukemia. The DNA reads TGTGCCAGCAGTTTGAACAGGGGTTCGTTTTTT. This codes for CASSLNRGSFF.